Presented here are 8 T cell receptor beta chains from one specimen sequenced in a study of T cell responses to AZD1222 COVID-19 vaccine (dated by TCRdb to 2020 to 2023). This sample's time point label indicates: baseline before first vaccination. Receptor amplification or capture employed the immunoSEQ multiplex PCR assay. TCRdb limited this immuneACCESS table to in-frame rearrangements with V and J called. A share of clones is missing; checked studies link under half to unresolved V genes, and the rest is unexplained. The sample table lists more than 85,000 clones, around 90% of them with a count of one. The ten largest clonotypes hold 3.2% of the sample. This material consisted of peripheral blood, taken on day 0 of AZD1222 vaccination. These receptor sequences come from an adult in good health.

This chain joins TRBV2 and TRBJ1-6, with unresolved D. Germline V gene lookup returns CDR1 SNHLY and CDR2 FYNNEI. The CDR3 sequence is 16 residues long. V was cut by 2 bases and J by 5 bases, with 13 bases left in between. CDR3 sequence (DNA): TGTGCCAGCAGTGAATATGGTCCCAAGAATAATTCACCCCTCCACTTT. It specifies CASSEYGPKNNSPLHF. The entire variable domain, with the rest obtained from reference TRBV2 and TRBJ1-6, is as follows: EPEVTQTPSHQVTQMGQEVILRCVPISNHLYFYWYRQILGQKVEFLVSFYNNEISEKSEIFDDQFSVERPDGSNFTLKIRSTKLEDSAMYFCASSEYGPKNNSPLHFGNGTRLTVT.

The chain has TRBV29-1 and TRBJ1-6, with D uncertain. This CDR3 has 14 amino acids. Germline V gene data show CDR1 as SQVTM and CDR2 as ANQGSEA. V was clipped by 5 bases and J by 7 bases, with 15 bases between them. CDR3 DNA: TGCAGCGTTCGGCAGGCCCCCTCGAATTCACCCCTCCACTTT. Translated: CSVRQAPSNSPLHF.

The chain has TRBV10-3 and TRBJ2-7; D is possibly TRBD2 (6 bases). This CDR3 contains 12 residues. Germline lookup yields CDR1 ENHRY and CDR2 SYGVKD. Between the trimmed V and J ends, which lost 6 bases and 2 bases, there was a span of 8 bases. CDR3 sequence (DNA): TGTGCCATCAGGGGGGGAACCTACGAGCAGTACTTC. It encodes CAIRGGTYEQYF.

The V and J genes are TRBV15 and TRBJ2-1; 8 nucleotides line up with TRBD2. V lost 0 bases and J lost 2; bases outside the gene matches: 9. This CDR3 comprises 18 residues. CDR1 and CDR2 from the germline V gene are LNHNV and YYDKDF (reference sequence). Here the CDR3 reads CATSRDEVTSGPYNEQFF. Written as DNA, the CDR3 is TGTGCCACCAGCAGAGATGAGGTTACTAGCGGTCCCTACAATGAGCAGTTCTTC.

The V and J genes are TRBV28 and TRBJ1-2; 7 nucleotides match TRBD1. Trimming at V came to 5 bases and at J to 0 bases, leaving 6 bases not matched to a gene. CDR1 and CDR2 (germline): MDHEN, SYDVKM. The CDR3 runs 15 residues. CDR3 sequence reads: CASSPRGTANYGYTF. The CDR3 coding sequence is TGTGCCAGCAGTCCCCGGGGGACAGCTAACTATGGCTACACCTTC.

The chain uses TRBV20-1 and TRBJ1-5; 7 bases line up with TRBD1. V gave up 3 bases and J gave up 4 bases; unmatched junction bases: 9. Germline V lookup: CDR1 DFQATT, CDR2 SNEGSKA (reference sequence). The CDR3 runs to 15 residues. The CDR3 coding sequence is TGCAGTGCTAGTGAGGGGGCTAATGGGAATCAGCCCCAGCATTTT. This gives the protein CSASEGANGNQPQHF.

This rearrangement joins TRBV6-2 or TRBV6-3 to TRBJ1-3; D not resolved. Looked up from germline, CDR1 is MNHEY and CDR2 is SVGEGT. Trimming stripped 3 bases from V and 7 bases from J, with 7 bases between. The CDR3 loop spans 12 amino acids. CDR3 loop: CASSYLGNTIYF. CDR3 nucleotide sequence: TGTGCCAGCAGTTATCTTGGGAACACCATATATTTT.

The V call is TRBV2, the J call TRBJ2-1, with D unclear. The V and J ends lost 11 bases and 6 bases respectively, with 17 bases between them. The CDR3 is 13 residues long. Germline CDR1 SNHLY, CDR2 FYNNEI. CDR3 DNA: TGTGCCGGCACGCGGCTAGAGGTCAATGAGCAGTTCTTC. Its protein product is CAGTRLEVNEQFF.